A single sample gave rise to the 5 T cell receptor beta chains below, sequenced in a study of tumor-infiltrating lymphocytes in oesophageal squamous cell carcinoma. TCRdb passed the PCR reads through MiXCR, listing each CDR3 protein once. Of around 18,000 distinct CDR3 sequences listed, over 40% are singletons. The sequenced material came from esophageal tumor tissue. These receptor sequences come from a male donor with esophageal squamous cell carcinoma.

About this clonotype itself: The conserved final phenylalanine or tryptophan is absent from the CDR3, which likely points to a read error. It is unclear where the CDR3 begins or ends on the DNA, so no DNA is shown, and the CDR3 is as TCRdb lists it. The chain carries TRBV7-6 and TRBJ2-6; TRBD2 reflects the table's D call only, with no check against the DNA. CDR1 and CDR2 from the germline V gene are SGHVS and FNYEAQ. The CDR3 spans 17 amino acids, including both terminal residues. The CDR3: CASSRSGASYNEQFFGA.

The rearrangement links TRBV7-6 to TRBJ2-3, with 8 bases lining up with TRBD1. TRBJ2-2 matches the DNA end more closely, so the J call is doubtful. The CDR3 loop spans 19 amino acids. CDR1 SGHVS and CDR2 FNYEAQ come from the germline V gene. CDR3 sequence (DNA): TGTGCCAGCAGCTTACCCCTGAGCAGGGGGCGGCGAAACACCGGGGAGCTGTTTTTT. Its translation is CASSLPLSRGRRNTGELFF.

The rearrangement joins TRBV7-6 to TRBJ2-7; possible D gene TRBD1, 6 bases. Germline lookup yields CDR1 SGHVS and CDR2 FNYEAQ. Trimming left V 5 bases short and J 2 bases short, with 7 bases between. The CDR3 sequence is 12 residues long. The CDR3 loop is CASSRDTYEQYF. In DNA, the CDR3 is TGTGCCAGCAGCCGGGACACCTACGAGCAGTACTTC.

This clonotype showed up many times. The chain is built from TRBV18 and TRBJ1-2; D may be TRBD1 (6 bases). The CDR3 has 14 residues. The V gene lost 6 bases and the J gene lost 2 bases, with 13 bases spanning the gap. Germline V gene lookup returns CDR1 KGHSH and CDR2 LQKENI. CDR3 region: CASSPTGANYGYTF. The CDR3 DNA sequence: TGTGCCAGCTCCCCGACAGGAGCGAACTATGGCTACACCTTC.

This clonotype was seen only a few times. This chain uses TRBV7-2 with TRBJ2-6, with TRBD1 identical over 8 bases. The germline V gene encodes CDR1 SGHTA and CDR2 FQGNSA. J was trimmed by 0 bases and V by 3 bases; bases with no gene match: 13. The CDR3 contains 20 residues. CDR3 coding DNA: TGTGCCAGCAGCTTCCCCCGAGGGGGACAGGACCGCTCTGGGGCCAACGTCCTGACTTTC. Translation: CASSFPRGGQDRSGANVLTF.